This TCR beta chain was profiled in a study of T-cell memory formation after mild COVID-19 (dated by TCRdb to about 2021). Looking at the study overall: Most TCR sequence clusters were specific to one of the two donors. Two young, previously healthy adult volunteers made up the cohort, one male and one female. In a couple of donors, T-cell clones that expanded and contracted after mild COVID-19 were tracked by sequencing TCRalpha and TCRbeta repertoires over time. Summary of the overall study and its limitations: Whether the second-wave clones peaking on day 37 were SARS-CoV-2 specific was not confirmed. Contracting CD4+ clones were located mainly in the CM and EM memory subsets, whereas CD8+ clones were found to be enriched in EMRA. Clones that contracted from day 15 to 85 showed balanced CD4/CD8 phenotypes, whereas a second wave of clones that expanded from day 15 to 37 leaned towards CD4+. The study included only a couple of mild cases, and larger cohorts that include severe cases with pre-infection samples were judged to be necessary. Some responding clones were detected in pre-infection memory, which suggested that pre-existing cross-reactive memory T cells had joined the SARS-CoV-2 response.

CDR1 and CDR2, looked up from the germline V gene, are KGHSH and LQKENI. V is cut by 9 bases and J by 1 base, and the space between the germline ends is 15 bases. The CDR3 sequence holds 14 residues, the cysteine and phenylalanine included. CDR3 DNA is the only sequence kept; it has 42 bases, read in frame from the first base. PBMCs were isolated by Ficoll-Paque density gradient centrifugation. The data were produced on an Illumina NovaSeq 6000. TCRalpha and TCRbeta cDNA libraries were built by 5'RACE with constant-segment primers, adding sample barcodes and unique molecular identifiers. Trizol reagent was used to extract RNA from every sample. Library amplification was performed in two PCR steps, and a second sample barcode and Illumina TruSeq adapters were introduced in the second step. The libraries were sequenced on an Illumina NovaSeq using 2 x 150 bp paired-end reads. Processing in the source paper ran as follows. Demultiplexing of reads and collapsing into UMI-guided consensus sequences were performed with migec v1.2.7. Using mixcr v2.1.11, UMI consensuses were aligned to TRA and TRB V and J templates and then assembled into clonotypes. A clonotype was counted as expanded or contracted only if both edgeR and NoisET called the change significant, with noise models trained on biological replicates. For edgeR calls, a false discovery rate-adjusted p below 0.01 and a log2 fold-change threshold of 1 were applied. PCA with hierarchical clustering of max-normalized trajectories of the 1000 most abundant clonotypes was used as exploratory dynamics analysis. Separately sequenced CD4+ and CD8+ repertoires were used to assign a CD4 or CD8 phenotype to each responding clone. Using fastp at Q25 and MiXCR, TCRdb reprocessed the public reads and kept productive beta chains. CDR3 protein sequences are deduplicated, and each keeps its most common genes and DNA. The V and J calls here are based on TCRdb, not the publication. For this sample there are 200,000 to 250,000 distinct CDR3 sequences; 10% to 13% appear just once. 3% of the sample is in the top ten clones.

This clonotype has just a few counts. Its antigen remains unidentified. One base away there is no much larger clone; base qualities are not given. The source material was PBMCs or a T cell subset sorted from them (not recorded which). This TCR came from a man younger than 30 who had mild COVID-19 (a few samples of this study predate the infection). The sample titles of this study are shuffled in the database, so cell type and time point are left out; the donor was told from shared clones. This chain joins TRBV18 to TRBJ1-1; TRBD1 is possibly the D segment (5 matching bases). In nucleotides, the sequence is TGTGCCAGTTCCGAGCGACAGTCGAACACTGAAGCTTTCTTT. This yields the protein CASSERQSNTEAFF.